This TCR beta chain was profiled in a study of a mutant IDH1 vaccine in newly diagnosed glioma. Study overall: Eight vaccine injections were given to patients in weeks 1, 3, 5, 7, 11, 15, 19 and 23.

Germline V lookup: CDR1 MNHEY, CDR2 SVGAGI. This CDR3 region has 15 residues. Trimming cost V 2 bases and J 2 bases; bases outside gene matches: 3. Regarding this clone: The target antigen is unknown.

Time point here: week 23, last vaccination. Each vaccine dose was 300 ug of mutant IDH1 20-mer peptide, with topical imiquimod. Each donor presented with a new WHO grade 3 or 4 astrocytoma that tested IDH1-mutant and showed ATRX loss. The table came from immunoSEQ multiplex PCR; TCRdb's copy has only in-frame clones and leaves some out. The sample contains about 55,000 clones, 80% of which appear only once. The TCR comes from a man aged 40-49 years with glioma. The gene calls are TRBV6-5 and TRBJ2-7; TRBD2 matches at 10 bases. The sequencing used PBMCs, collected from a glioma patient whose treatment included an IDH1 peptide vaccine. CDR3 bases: TGTGCCAGCAGTTACCGAACTAGCGGGGCCTACGAGCAGTACTTC. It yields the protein CASSYRTSGAYEQYF.